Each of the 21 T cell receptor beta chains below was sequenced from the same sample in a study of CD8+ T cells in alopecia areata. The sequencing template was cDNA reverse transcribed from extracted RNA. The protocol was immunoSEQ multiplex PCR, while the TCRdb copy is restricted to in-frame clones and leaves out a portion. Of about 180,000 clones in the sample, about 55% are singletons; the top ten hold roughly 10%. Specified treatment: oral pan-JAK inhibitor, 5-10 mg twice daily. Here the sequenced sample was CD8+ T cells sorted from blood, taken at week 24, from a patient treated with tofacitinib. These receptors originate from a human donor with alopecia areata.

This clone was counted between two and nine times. In DNA form, the CDR3 reads TGTGCCAGCGGGCCTAGCGACTCCTACGAGCAGTACTTC. Amino acid sequence: CASGPSDSYEQYF. The chain has TRBV14 and TRBJ2-7; a weak D match, TRBD2 (6 bases). Trimming shortened V by 8 bases and J by 0 bases, and 11 bases separated the two germline ends. This CDR3 comprises 13 residues. Germline-derived CDR1 and CDR2 are SGHDN and FVKESK.

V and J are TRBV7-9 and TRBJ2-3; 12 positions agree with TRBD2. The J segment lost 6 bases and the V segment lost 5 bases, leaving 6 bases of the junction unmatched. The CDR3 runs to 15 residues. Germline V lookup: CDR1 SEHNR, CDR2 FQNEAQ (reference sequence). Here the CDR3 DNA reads TGTGCCAGCAGCGACACTGGACTAGCGGGGGATACGCAGTATTTT. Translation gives CASSDTGLAGDTQYF.

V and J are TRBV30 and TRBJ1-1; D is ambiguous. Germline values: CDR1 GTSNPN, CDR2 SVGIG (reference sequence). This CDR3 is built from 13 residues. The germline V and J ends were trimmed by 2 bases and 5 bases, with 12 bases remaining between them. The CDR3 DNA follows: TGTGCCTGGAGTACGGGCTTGGGGACTGAAGCTTTCTTT. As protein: CAWSTGLGTEAFF.

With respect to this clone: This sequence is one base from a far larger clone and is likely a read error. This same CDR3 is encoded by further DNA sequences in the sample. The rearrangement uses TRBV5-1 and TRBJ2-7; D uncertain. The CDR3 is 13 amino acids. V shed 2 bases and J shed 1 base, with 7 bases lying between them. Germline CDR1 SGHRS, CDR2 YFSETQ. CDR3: CASSFPPSYEQYF. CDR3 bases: TGCGCCAGCAGCTTTCCACCATCCTACGAGCAGTACTTC.

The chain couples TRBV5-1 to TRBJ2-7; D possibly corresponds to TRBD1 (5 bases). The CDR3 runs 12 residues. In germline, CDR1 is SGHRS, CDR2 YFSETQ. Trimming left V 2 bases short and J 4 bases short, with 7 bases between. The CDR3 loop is CASSLGDYEQYF. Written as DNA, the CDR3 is TGCGCCAGCAGCTTAGGGGATTACGAGCAGTACTTC.

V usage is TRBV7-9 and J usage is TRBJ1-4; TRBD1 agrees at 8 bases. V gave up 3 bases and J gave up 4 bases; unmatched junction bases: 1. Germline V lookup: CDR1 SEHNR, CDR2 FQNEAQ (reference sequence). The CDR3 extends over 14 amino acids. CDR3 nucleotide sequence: TGTGCCAGCAGCTTGGGACAGGATAATGAAAAACTGTTTTTT. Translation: CASSLGQDNEKLFF.

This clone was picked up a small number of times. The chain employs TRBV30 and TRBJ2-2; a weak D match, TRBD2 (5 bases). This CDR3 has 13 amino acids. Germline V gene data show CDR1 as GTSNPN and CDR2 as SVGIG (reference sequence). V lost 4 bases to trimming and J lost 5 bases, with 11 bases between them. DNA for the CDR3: TGTGCCTGGAACTACCGGGGAACCGGGGAGCTGTTTTTT. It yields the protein CAWNYRGTGELFF.

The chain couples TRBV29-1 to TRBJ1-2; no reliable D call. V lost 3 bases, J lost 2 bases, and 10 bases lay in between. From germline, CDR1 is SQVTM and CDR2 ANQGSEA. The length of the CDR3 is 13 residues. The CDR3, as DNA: TGCAGCGTTGATCCCGGGAGCAACTATGGCTACACCTTC. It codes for CSVDPGSNYGYTF.

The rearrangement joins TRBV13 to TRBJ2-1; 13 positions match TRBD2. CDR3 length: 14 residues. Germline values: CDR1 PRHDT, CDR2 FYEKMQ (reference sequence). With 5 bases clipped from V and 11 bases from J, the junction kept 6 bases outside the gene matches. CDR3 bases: TGTGCCAGCAGCCTCACTAGCGGGGGGGCTCAGCAGTTCTTC. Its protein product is CASSLTSGGAQQFF.

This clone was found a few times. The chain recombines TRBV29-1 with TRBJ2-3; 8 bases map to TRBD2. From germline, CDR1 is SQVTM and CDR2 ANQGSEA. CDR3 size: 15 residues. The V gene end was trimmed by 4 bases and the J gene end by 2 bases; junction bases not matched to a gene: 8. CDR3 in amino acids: CSVGSSGGLTDTQYF. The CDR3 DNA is TGCAGCGTTGGTTCCAGCGGGGGCCTCACAGATACGCAGTATTTT.

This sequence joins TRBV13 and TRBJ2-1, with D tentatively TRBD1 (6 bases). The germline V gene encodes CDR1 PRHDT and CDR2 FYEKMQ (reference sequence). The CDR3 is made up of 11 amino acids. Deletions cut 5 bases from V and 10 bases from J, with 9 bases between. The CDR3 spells CASSLGTEQFF. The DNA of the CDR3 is TGTGCCAGCAGCCTCGGGACAGAGCAGTTCTTC.

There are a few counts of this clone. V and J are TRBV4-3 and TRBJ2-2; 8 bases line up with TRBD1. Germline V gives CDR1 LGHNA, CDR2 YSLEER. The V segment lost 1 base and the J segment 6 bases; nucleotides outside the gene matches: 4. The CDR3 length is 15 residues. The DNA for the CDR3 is TGCGCCAGCAGCCAAGCGACAGGGGACGCCGGGGAGCTGTTTTTT. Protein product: CASSQATGDAGELFF.

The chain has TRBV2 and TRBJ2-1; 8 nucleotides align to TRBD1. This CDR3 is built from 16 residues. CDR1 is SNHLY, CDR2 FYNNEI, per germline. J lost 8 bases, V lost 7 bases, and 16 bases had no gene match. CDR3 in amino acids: CASTSGGSPGGDEQFF. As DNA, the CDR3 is TGTGCCAGCACCTCAGGGGGCAGTCCGGGCGGCGATGAGCAGTTCTTC.

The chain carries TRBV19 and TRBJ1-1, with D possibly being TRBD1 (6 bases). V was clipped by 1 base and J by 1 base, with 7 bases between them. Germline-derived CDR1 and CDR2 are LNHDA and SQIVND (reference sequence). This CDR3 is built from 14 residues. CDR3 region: CASSIGTANTEAFF. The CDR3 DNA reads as TGTGCCAGTAGTATAGGGACAGCGAACACTGAAGCTTTCTTT.

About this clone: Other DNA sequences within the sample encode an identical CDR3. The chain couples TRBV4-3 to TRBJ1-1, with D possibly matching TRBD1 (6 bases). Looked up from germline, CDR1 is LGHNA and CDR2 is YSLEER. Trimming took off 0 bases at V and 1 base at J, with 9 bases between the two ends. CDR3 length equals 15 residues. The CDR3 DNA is TGCGCCAGCAGCCAAGACGCAGGGGCGAACACTGAAGCTTTCTTT. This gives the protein CASSQDAGANTEAFF.

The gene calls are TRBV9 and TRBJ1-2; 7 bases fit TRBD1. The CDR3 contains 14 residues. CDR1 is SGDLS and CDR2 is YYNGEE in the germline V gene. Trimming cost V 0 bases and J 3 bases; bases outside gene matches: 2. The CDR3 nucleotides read TGTGCCAGCAGCGTAGACGGGACAGACTATGGCTACACCTTC. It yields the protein CASSVDGTDYGYTF. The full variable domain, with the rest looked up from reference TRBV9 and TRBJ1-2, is DSGVTQTPKHLITATGQRVTLRCSPRSGDLSVYWYQQSLDQGLQFLIQYYNGEERAKGNILERFSAQQFPDLHSELNLSSLELGDSALYFCASSVDGTDYGYTFGSGTRLTVV.

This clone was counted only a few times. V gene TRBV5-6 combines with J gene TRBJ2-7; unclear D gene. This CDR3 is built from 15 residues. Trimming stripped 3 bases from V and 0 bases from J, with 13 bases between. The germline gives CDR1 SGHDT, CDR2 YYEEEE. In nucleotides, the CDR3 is TGTGCCAGCAGCTCACTGGGGTCCTTCTCCTACGAGCAGTACTTC. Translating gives CASSSLGSFSYEQYF.

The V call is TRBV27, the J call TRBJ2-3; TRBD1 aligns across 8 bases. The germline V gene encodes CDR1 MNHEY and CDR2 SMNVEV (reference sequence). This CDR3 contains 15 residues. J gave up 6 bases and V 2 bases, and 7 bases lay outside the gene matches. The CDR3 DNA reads TGTGCCAGCAGTTTAAGAGGACAGGGCTGGGATACGCAGTATTTT. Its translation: CASSLRGQGWDTQYF.

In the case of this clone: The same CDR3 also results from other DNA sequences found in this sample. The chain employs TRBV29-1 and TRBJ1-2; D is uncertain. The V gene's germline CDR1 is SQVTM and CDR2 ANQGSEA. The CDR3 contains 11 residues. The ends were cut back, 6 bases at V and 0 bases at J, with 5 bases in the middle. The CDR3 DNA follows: TGCAGCGTGGTTACTAACTATGGCTACACCTTC. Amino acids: CSVVTNYGYTF.

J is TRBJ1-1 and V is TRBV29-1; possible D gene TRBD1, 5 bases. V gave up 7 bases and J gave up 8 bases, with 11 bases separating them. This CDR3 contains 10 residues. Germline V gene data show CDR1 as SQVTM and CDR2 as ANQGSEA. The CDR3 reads CSAAQGEAFF. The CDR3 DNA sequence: TGCAGCGCCGCGCAGGGCGAAGCTTTCTTT.

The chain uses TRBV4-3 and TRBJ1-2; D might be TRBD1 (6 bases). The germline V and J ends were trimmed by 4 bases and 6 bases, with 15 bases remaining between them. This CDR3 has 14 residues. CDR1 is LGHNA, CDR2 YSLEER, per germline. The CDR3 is CASSRDQGKDGYTF. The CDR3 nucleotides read TGCGCCAGCAGCCGGGACCAGGGGAAAGATGGCTACACCTTC.